This T cell receptor (beta chain) was sequenced in a study of human thymus T cells. CDR1 MDHEN and CDR2 SYDVKM come from the germline V gene. This CDR3 region has 16 residues. The trim removed 6 bases at V and 1 base at J, leaving 5 bases unmatched. Among the donors, all were healthy Finnish infants having corrective surgery for congenital heart defects. Sequencing was performed with immunoSEQ multiplex PCR; in TCRdb, only in-frame clones are kept and a portion is missing. The sample has about 46,000 clones; approximately 95% are singletons. The receptor comes from a girl under three years old with a congenital heart defect but otherwise immunologically healthy. The chain recombines TRBV28 with TRBJ2-5, with TRBD2 identical over 13 bases. The sequenced sample was blood. The CDR3 DNA is TGTGCCAGCAGCCGACTAGCGGGAGGTCCCCAAGAGACCCAGTACTTC. Translation: CASSRLAGGPQETQYF.